This T cell receptor (beta chain) originates from a study of glioma-infiltrating T cells (dated by TCRdb to between 2015 and 2016). Concerning the study at large: TCR alpha- and beta-chain repertoires were sequenced from glioma tissue, non-neoplastic brain tissue and matched peripheral blood mononuclear cells. To measure how far tissue and blood T-cell populations diverged, each tissue-infiltrating repertoire was compared against the peripheral blood repertoire of the same patient. The paired cohort was made up of three low-grade glioma patients, about 8 primary glioblastoma patients and three non-glioma patients who contributed non-neoplastic brain tissue.

TCR alpha and beta CDR3 regions were amplified with the iRepertoire nested amplicon-rescue multiplex PCR (arm-PCR) platform from RNA. The input for one-step reverse transcription and amplification was about 90-450 ng of tissue mRNA or PBMC total RNA. After bead purification, a secondary multiplex PCR added Illumina adapters, and libraries were gel-purified between 200 and 400 bp. Libraries carried internal 6-nucleotide barcodes used for demultiplexing. The libraries were sequenced on an Illumina MiSeq using 2x220 or 2x250 nucleotide paired-end reads. On the study's bioinformatics: FLASH 1.2.11 was used to merge paired reads, and BWA-MEM then aligned the reads to the GRCh37 human genome before TRA and TRB reads were extracted. V and J assignment used an IMGT-derived reference of cassette sequences and CDR3 motifs that included pseudogenes. Reads were translated in three frames, and productive CDR3s were defined as those with a C...FGXG motif and no stop codons. Unique combinations of V-J cassette pair and CDR3 amino acid sequence were defined as clonotypes. Reads were filtered by Hamming distance, thresholded by each sample's sequence error rate in mapped regions. TCRdb ran its own pipeline on the public reads, namely fastp trimming at Q25 and MiXCR clone calling, and kept in-frame beta chains. A single entry per CDR3 protein holds the most common genes and DNA from its merged rows. These V and J calls are TCRdb output, not the study's own analysis. For this sample the table gives fewer than 90,000 distinct CDR3 sequences, of which around a quarter were detected only once. The ten largest clonotypes hold under 8.5% of the sample.

Overall study results and their limits: Group comparisons rested on small numbers: three non-neoplastic, three low-grade glioma and several glioblastoma patients. Tissue and blood shared very few CDR3 sequences, a result attributed to high CDR3 diversity and limited sampling. In non-neoplastic patients, VJ-independent divergence between tissue and blood fell below expectation, whereas in all gliomas, and especially in low-grade gliomas, the divergence rose above expectation.

This clonotype was seen a few times. Its cognate antigen has yet to be identified. No much larger clone exists at a distance of one base, and base qualities are not known. V and J lose 6 bases and 1 base, and a span of 6 bases separates them. The CDR3 goes from the cysteine to the phenylalanine over 12 residues. Only CDR3 DNA remains: 36 bases, in frame from the first base. The germline V gene yields LGHNT for CDR1 and FRNRAP for CDR2. The chain employs TRBV12-5 and TRBJ1-1; the D gene cannot be resolved reliably. This clonotype was obtained from a human donor with low-grade glioma or glioblastoma, undergoing nonglioma brain surgery, or in good health (not recorded which). The specimen sequenced was glioma tissue, nonneoplastic brain tissue, or PBMCs (not recorded which). The nucleotide sequence reads TGTGCTAGTGGCCTGGAGAACACTGAAGCTTTCTTT. This is translated as CASGLENTEAFF.